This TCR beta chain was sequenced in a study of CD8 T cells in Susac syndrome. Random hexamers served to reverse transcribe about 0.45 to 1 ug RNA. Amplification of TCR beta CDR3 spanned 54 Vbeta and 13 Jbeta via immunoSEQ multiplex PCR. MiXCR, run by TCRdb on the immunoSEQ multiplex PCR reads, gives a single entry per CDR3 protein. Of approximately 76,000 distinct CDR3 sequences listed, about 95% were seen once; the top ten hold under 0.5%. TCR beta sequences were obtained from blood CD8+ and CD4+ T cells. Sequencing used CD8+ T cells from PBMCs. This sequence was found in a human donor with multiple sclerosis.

The CDR3 region is CASRFWSEGQGYEQYF. DNA of the CDR3: TGTGCCAGCAGGTTCTGGTCGGAGGGACAGGGTTACGAGCAGTACTTC. The gene calls are TRBV27 and TRBJ2-7, with 9 bases that match TRBD1. Germline values: CDR1 MNHEY, CDR2 SMNVEV (reference sequence). After removal of 6 bases from V and 4 bases from J, the junction contained 13 bases not matched to a gene. The CDR3 extends over 16 amino acids.